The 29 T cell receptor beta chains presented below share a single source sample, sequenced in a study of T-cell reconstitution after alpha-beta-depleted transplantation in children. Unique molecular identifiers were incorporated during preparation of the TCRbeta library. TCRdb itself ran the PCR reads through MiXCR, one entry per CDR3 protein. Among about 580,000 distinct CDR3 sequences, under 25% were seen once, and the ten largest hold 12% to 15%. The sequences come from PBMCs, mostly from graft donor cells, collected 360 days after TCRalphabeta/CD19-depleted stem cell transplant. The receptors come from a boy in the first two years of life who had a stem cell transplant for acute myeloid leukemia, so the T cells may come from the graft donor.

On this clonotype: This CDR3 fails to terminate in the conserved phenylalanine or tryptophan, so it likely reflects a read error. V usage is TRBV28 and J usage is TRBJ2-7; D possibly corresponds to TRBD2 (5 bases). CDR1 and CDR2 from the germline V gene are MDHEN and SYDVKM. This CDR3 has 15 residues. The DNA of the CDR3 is TGTGCCAGCAGTTCCCTCGGGGAGAGCTCCTGCGAGCAGTACGCC. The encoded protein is CASSSLGESSCEQYA.

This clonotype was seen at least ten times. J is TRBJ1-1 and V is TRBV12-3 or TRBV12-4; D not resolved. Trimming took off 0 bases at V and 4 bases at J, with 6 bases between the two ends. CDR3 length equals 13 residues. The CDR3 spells CASSLAEGTEAFF. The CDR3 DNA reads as TGTGCCAGCAGTTTAGCGGAAGGCACTGAAGCTTTCTTT.

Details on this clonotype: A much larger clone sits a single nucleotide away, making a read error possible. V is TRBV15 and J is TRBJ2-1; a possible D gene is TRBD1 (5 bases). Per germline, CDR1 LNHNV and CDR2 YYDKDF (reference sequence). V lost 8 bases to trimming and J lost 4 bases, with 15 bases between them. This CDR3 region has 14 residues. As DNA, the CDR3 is TGTGCCACCTTCTCTGGGTCAGGGTACAATGAGCAGTTCTTC. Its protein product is CATFSGSGYNEQFF.

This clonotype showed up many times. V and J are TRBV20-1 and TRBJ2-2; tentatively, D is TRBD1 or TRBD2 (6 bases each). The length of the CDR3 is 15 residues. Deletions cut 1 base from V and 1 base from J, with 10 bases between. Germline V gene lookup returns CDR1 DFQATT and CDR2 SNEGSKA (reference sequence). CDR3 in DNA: TGCAGTGCTAGAGTCGGGGGACAGAACACCGGGGAGCTGTTTTTT. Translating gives CSARVGGQNTGELFF.

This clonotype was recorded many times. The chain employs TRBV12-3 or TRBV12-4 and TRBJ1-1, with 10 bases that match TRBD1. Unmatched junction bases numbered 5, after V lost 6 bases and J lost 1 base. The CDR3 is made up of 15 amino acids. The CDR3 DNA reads TGTGCCAGCAGCTTGGGGACAGGGGCGAACACTGAAGCTTTCTTT. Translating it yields CASSLGTGANTEAFF.

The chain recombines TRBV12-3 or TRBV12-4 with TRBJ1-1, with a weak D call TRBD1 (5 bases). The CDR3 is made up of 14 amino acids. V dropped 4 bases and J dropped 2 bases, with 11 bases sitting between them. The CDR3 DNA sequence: TGTGCCAGCAGTTGGTTACAGGTCAACACTGAAGCTTTCTTT. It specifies CASSWLQVNTEAFF.

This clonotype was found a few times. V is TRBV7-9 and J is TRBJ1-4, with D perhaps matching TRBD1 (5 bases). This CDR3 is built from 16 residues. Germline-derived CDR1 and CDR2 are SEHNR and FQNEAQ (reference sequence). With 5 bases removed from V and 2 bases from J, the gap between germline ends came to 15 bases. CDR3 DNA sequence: TGTGCCAGCAGCGTCAAGTGGGGCCGGACTAATGAAAAACTGTTTTTT. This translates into CASSVKWGRTNEKLFF.

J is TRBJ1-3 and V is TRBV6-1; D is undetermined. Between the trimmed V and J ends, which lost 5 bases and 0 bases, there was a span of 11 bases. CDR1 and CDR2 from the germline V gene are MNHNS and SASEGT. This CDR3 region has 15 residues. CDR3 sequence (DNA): TGTGCCAGCAGTACCACGGCCATCTCTGGAAACACCATATATTTT. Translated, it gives CASSTTAISGNTIYF.

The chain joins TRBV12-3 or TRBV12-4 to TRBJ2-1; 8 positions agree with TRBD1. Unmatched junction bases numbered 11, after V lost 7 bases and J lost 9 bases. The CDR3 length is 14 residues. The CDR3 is CASTHKQGVGEQFF. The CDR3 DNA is TGTGCCAGCACACACAAACAGGGGGTAGGTGAGCAGTTCTTC.

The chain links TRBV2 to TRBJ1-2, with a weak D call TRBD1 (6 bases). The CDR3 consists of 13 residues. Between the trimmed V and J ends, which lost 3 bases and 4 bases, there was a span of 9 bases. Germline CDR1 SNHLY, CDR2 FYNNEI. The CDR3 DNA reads TGTGCCAGCAGTGAGACAGGTGTCTATGGCTACACCTTC. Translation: CASSETGVYGYTF.

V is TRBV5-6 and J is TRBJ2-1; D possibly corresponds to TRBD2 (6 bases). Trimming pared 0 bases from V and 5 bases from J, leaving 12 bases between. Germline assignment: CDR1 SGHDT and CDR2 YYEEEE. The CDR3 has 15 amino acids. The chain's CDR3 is CASSLGGTPNNEQFF. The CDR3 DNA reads TGTGCCAGCAGCTTGGGAGGGACTCCCAACAATGAGCAGTTCTTC.

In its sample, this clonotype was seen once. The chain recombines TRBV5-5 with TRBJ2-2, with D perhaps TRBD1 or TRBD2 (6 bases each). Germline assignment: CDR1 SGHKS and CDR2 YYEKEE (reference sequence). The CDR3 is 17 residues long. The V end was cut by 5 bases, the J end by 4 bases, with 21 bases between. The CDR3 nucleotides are TGTGCCAGCAGTTCCGCTCCGGGGGCAGATAGCACCGGGGAGCTGTTTTTT. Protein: CASSSAPGADSTGELFF.

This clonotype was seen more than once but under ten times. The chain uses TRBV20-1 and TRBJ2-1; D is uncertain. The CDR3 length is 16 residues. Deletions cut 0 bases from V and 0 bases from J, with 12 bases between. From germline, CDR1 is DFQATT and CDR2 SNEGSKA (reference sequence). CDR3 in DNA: TGCAGTGCTAGAGATCAGGTCTTTAGCTCCTACAATGAGCAGTTCTTC. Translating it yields CSARDQVFSSYNEQFF.

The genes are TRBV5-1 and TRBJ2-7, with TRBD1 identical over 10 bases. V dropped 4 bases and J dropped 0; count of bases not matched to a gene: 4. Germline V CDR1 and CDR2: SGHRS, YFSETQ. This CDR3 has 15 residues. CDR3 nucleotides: TGCGCCAGCAGCCCGGACAGGGGGTGCTCCTACGAGCAGTACGTC. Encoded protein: CASSPDRGCSYEQYV.

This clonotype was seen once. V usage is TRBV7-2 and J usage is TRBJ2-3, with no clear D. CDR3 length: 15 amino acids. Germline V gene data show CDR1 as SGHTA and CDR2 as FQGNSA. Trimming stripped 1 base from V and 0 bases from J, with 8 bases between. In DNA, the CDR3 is TGTGCCAGCAGCTTAGTTTCGGTTAGCACAGATACGCAGTATTTT. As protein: CASSLVSVSTDTQYF.

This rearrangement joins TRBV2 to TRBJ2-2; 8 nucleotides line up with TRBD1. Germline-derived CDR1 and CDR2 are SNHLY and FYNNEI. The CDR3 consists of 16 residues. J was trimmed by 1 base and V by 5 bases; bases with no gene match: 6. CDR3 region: CASSLHGTGNTGELFF. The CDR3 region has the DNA TGTGCCAGCAGTCTTCATGGGACAGGGAACACCGGGGAGCTGTTTTTT.

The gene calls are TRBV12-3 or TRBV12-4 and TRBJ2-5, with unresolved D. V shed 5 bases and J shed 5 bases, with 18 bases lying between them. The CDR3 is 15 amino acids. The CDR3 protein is CASSPPWAAGETQYF. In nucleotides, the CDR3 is TGTGCCAGCAGTCCCCCCTGGGCAGCCGGGGAGACCCAGTACTTC.

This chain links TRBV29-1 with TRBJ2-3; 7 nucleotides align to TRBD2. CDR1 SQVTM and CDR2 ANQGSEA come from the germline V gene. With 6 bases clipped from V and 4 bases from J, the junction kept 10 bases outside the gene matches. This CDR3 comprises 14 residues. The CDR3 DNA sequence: TGCAGCGTGGCTAGCGGTATTAGAGCAGATACGCAGTATTTT. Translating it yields CSVASGIRADTQYF.

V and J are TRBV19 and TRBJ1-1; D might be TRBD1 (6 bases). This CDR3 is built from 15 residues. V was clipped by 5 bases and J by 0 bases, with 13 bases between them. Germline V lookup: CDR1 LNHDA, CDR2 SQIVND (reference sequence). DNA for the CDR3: TGTGCCAGTAGTCATGGACAGCCGATGAACACTGAAGCTTTCTTT. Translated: CASSHGQPMNTEAFF.

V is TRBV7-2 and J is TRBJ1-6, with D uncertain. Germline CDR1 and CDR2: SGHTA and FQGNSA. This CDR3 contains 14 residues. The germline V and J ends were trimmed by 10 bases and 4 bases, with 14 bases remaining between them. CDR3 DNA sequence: TGTGCCATCGAAACCGGCCAGTATAATTCACCCCTCCACTTT. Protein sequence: CAIETGQYNSPLHF.

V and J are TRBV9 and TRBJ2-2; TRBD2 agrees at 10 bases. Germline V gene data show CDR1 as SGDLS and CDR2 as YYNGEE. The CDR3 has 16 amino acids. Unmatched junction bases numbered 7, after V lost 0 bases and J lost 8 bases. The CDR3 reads CASSVVSAGGPGELFF. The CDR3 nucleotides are TGTGCCAGCAGCGTAGTATCAGCGGGGGGGCCAGGGGAGCTGTTTTTT. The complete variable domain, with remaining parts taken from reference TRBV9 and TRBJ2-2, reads DSGVTQTPKHLITATGQRVTLRCSPRSGDLSVYWYQQSLDQGLQFLIQYYNGEERAKGNILERFSAQQFPDLHSELNLSSLELGDSALYFCASSVVSAGGPGELFFGEGSRLTVL.

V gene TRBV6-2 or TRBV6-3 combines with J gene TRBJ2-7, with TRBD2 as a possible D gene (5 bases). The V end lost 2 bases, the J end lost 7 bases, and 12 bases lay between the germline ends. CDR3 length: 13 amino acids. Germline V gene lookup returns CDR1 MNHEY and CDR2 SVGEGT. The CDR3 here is CASSYARAREQYV. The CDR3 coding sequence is TGTGCCAGCAGTTACGCGAGGGCCAGGGAGCAGTACGTC.

The CDR3 DNA reads as TGTGCCAGCAGACGACAGGGGGCGGATTCCTACGAGCAGTACGTC. It is translated as CASRRQGADSYEQYV. The chain has TRBV28 and TRBJ2-7; 10 bases match TRBD1. CDR3 length equals 15 residues. The V segment lost 6 bases and the J segment 1 base; nucleotides outside the gene matches: 6. CDR1 is MDHEN and CDR2 is SYDVKM in the germline V gene.

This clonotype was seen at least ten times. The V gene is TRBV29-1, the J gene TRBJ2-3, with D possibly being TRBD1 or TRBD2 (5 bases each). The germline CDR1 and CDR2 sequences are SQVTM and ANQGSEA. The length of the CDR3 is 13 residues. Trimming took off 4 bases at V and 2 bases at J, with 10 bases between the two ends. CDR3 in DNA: TGCAGCGTTGTTGGGGGTTACACAGATACGCAGTATTTT. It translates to CSVVGGYTDTQYF.

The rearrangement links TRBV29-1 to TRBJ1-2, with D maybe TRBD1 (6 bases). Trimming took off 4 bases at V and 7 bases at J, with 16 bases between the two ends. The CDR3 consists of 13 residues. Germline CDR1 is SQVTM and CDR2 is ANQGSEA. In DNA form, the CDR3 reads TGCAGCGTTGTCCCCGTTAACAGGGCTGGCTACACCTTC. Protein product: CSVVPVNRAGYTF.

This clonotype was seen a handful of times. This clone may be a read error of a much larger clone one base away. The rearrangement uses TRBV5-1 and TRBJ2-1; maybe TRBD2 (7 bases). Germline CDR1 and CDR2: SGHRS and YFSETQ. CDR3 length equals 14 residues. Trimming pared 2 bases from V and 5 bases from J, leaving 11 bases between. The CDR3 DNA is TGCGCCAGCAGCTTACGGGGGGCCAACAATGAGCAGTTCTTC. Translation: CASSLRGANNEQFF.

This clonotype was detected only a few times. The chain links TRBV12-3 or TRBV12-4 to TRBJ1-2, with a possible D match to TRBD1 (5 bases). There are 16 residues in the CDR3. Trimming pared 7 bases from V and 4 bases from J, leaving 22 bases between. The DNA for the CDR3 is TGTGCCAGCACACAGGAACGAGCGAGAGGAGGCTATGGCTACACCTTC. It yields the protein CASTQERARGGYGYTF.

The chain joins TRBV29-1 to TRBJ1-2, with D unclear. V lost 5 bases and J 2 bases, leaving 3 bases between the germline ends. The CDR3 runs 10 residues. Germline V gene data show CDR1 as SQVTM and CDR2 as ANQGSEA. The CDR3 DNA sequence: TGCAGCGTTCTGAACTATGGCTACACCTTC. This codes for CSVLNYGYTF.

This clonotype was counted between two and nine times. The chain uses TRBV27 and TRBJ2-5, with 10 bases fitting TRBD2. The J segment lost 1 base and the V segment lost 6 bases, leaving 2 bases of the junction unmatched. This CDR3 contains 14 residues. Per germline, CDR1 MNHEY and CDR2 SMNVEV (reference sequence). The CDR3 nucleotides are TGTGCCAGCAGCACTAGCGGGGCCCAAGAGACCCAGTACTTC. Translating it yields CASSTSGAQETQYF.